This T cell receptor beta chain derives from a study of blood T cells in healthy people across ages. The V end lost 7 bases, the J end lost 4 bases, and 11 bases lay between the germline ends. CDR3 length: 11 amino acids. From germline, CDR1 is SQVTM and CDR2 ANQGSEA. With each sample, at least 6 micrograms of total RNA were extracted. Then a second PCR, running about 6 to 12 cycles, was carried out with a sample-barcoded 5' primer and a J-beta primer mix. The authors tagged each cDNA molecule using a template-switch adaptor with 12 random nucleotides. One entry per CDR3 protein results from TCRdb running MiXCR on the 5' RACE reads. The sample holds 1.5 million to 2 million distinct CDR3 sequences, about 39% seen once. Study-wide results and limits: Naive CD4+ cells and diversity were both higher in long-lived donors than in aged donors. PBMCs that were unsorted prevented a conclusive naive versus antigen-experienced comparison.

This clonotype was observed a few times. The antigen remains undetermined. This rearrangement joins TRBV29-1 to TRBJ2-7, with D maybe TRBD1 (5 bases). The sequenced sample consisted of blood. The receptor was isolated from a human donor in good health. In DNA, the CDR3 is TGCAGCGCCAGGGAAATTTACGAGCAGTACTTC. Amino acids: CSAREIYEQYF.